This T cell receptor beta chain was sequenced during a study of T cell clones after liver transplantation. Study-level information: Liver transplant recipients had immunosuppression withdrawal attempted within 2 years.

The data were produced by immunoSEQ multiplex PCR, yet TCRdb's version contains in-frame clones alone and is incomplete. The data contain around 76,000 clones, 80% of them singletons. The V gene's germline CDR1 is SGHNT and CDR2 YYREEE (reference sequence). The CDR3 sequence is 16 residues long. V dropped 5 bases and J dropped 5 bases, with 20 bases sitting between them. V is TRBV5-4 and J is TRBJ2-1; tentative D call: TRBD2 (5 bases). The specimen was CD4+ T cells from blood, collected 12 months after liver transplant. The sequence derives from a human patient who received a liver transplant. Some T cells may be provided by the graft donor. The CDR3 is CASSSLSGSRNNEQFF. The CDR3 coding sequence is TGTGCCAGCAGTTCCTTGAGTGGGAGCCGAAACAATGAGCAGTTCTTC.